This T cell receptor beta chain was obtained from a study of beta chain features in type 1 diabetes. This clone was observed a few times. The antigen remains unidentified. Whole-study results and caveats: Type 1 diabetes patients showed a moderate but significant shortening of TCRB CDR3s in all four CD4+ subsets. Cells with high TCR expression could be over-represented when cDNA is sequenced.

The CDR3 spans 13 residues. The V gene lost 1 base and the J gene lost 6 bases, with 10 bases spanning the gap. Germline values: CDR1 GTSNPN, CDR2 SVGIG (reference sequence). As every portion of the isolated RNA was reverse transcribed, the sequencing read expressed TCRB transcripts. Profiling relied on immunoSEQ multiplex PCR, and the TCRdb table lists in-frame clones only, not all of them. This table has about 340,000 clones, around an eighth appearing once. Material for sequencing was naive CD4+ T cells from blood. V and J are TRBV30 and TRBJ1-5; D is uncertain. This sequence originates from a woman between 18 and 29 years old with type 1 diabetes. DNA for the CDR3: TGTGCCTGGAGTGGTGGTGAGGGTCAGCCCCAGCATTTT. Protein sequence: CAWSGGEGQPQHF.